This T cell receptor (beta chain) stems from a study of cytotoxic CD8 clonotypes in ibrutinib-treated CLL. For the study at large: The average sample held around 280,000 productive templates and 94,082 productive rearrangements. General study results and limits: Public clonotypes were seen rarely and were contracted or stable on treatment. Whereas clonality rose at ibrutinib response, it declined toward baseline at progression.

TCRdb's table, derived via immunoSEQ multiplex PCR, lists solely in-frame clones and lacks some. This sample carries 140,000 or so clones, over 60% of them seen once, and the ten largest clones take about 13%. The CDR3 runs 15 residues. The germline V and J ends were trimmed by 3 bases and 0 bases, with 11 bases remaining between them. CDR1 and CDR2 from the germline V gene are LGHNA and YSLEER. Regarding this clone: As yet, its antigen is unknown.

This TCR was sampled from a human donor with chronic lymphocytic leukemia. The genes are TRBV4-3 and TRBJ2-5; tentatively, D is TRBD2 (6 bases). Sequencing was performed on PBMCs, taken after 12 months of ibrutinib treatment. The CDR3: CASSQVAADQETQYF. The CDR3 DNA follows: TGCGCCAGCAGCCAGGTAGCGGCAGACCAAGAGACCCAGTACTTC.